This T cell receptor (beta chain) stems from a study of patients and donors after allogeneic stem cell transplantation. This clonotype was detected a few times. Germline-derived CDR1 and CDR2 are DFQATT and SNEGSKA (reference sequence). V lost 0 bases and J lost 8, with 11 bases in between. The CDR3 is made up of 13 amino acids. Each CDR3 protein is one row after TCRdb ran MiXCR on the RT-PCR reads. The sample lists some 880,000 distinct CDR3 sequences; approximately 18% were seen once. V gene TRBV20-1 combines with J gene TRBJ1-3; no reliable D call. This receptor was obtained from a human donor who was either an allogeneic HSCT recipient or a stem cell or donor lymphocyte infusion donor (not recorded which). It is not recorded whose cells these are; they may come from a transplant donor. Sequencing input: blood, either unsorted or a sorted T cell fraction (not recorded which). The DNA of the CDR3 is TGCAGTGCTAGAGAGAGGCCTAGGGACACCATATATTTT. It encodes CSARERPRDTIYF.